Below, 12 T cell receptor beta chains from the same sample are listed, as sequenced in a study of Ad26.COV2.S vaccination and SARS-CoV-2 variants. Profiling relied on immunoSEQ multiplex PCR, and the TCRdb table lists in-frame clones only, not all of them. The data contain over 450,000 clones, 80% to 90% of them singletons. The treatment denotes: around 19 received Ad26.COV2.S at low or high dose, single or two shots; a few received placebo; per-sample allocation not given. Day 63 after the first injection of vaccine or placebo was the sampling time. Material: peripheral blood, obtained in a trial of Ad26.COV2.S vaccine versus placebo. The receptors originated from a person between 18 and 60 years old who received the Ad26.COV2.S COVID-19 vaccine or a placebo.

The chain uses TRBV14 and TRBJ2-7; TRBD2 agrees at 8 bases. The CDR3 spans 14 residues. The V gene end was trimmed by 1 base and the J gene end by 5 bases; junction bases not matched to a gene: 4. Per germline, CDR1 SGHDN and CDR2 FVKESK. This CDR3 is CASSQGGLAHEQYF. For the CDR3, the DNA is TGTGCCAGCAGCCAAGGTGGACTAGCCCACGAGCAGTACTTC. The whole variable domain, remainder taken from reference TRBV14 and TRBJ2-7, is EAGVTQFPSHSVIEKGQTVTLRCDPISGHDNLYWYRRVMGKEIKFLLHFVKESKQDESGMPNNRFLAERTGGTYSTLKVQPAELEDSGVYFCASSQGGLAHEQYFGPGTRLTVT.

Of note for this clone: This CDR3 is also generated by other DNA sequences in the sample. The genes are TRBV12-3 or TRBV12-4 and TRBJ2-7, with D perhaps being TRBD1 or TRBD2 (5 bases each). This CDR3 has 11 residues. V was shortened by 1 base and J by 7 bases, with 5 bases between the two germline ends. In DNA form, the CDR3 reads TGTGCCAGCAGTTTAGGGGGGGAGCAGTACTTC. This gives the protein CASSLGGEQYF.

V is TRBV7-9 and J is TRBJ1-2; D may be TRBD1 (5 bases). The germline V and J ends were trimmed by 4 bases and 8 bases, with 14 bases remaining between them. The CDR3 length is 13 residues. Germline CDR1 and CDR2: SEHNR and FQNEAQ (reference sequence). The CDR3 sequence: CASSSGVRDGYTF. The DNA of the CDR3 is TGTGCCAGCAGCTCCGGGGTGCGGGACGGCTACACCTTC.

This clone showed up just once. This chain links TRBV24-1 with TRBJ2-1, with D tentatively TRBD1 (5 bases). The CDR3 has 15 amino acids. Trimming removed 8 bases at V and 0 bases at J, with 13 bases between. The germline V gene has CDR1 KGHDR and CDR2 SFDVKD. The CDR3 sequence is CATKDSGTSYNEQFF. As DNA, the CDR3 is TGTGCCACCAAAGACAGTGGCACCTCCTACAATGAGCAGTTCTTC.

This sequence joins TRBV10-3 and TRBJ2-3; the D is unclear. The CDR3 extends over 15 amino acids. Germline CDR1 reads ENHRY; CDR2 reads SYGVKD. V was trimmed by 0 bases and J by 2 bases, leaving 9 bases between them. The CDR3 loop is CAISESFDPTDTQYF. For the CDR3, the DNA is TGTGCCATCAGTGAGTCTTTCGATCCCACAGATACGCAGTATTTT.

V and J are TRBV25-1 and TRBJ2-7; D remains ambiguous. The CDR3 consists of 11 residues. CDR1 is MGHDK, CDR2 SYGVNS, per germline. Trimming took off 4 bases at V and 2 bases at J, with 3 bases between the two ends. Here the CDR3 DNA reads TGTGCCAGCAGTGGCGCCTACGAGCAGTACTTC. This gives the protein CASSGAYEQYF.

This CDR3 is CASSSLDIGPTEAFF. DNA for the CDR3: TGTGCCAGCAGCTCACTGGACATCGGACCCACTGAAGCTTTCTTT. V is TRBV14 and J is TRBJ1-1, with D perhaps matching TRBD1 (5 bases). The CDR3 spans 15 residues. Trimming stripped 5 bases from V and 4 bases from J, with 17 bases between. Germline CDR1 is SGHDN and CDR2 is FVKESK.

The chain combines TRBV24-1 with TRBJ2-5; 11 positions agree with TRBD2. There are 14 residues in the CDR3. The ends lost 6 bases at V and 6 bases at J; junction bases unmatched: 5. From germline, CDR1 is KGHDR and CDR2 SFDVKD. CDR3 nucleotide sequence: TGTGCCACCAGTCCGGGACTAGCGGATAAGACCCAGTACTTC. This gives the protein CATSPGLADKTQYF.

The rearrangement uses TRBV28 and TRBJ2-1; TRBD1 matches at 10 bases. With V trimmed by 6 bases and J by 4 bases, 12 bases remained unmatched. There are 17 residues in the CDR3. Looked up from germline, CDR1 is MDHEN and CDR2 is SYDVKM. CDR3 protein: CASRTLLPGQGYNEQFF. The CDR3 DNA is TGTGCCAGCAGAACTCTTCTTCCGGGACAGGGGTACAATGAGCAGTTCTTC.

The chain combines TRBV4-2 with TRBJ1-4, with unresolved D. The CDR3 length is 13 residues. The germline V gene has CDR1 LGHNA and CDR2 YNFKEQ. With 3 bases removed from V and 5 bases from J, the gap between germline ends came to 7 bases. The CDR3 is CASSHRENEKLFF. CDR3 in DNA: TGTGCCAGCAGCCACCGGGAAAATGAAAAACTGTTTTTT.

CDR3 region: CASSSPQGQGHPIYF. In DNA form, the CDR3 reads TGTGCCAGCAGTTCCCCCCAGGGACAGGGGCACCCCATATATTTT. V is TRBV28 and J is TRBJ1-3; 10 bases agree with TRBD1. The CDR3 is made up of 15 amino acids. The ends lost 4 bases at V and 11 bases at J; junction bases unmatched: 11. Germline V gives CDR1 MDHEN, CDR2 SYDVKM.

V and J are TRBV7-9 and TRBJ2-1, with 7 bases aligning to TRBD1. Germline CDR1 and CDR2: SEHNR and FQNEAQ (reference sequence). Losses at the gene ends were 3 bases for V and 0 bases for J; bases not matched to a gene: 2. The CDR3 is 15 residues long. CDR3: CASSFGDSSYNEQFF. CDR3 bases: TGTGCCAGCAGCTTTGGGGACAGCTCCTACAATGAGCAGTTCTTC.